These 12 T cell receptor beta chains were all obtained from the same sample, sequenced in a study of vaccination effects on CD4 cells after COVID-19. Assay used: immunoSEQ multiplex PCR; TCRdb lists only in-frame clones, some missing. The table includes about 54,000 clones, 80% detected once. These receptors have no identified antigens. The ViraFEST assay expanded antigen-specific CD4+ T cells with viral peptide pools before sequencing. Culturing for about ten days preceded CD4+ T cell isolation. Source: CD4+ T cells from PBMCs cultured with HCoV-229E spike peptides, taken before COVID-19 vaccination. The source of these receptors is a human donor who received a COVID-19 vaccine.

J is TRBJ1-1 and V is TRBV7-3; perhaps TRBD1 as D (5 bases). This CDR3 comprises 14 residues. Between the trimmed V and J ends, which lost 1 base and 8 bases, there was a span of 14 bases. Germline V lookup: CDR1 SGHTA, CDR2 FQGTGA. The CDR3 nucleotides read TGTGCCAGCAGCTTAAGCGGGGGACGTACAGAAGCTTTCTTT. As protein: CASSLSGGRTEAFF.

V gene TRBV18 combines with J gene TRBJ2-1; D is possibly TRBD1 or TRBD2 (5 bases each). The V end was cut by 3 bases, the J end by 0 bases, with 12 bases between. The CDR3 runs to 16 residues. Germline values: CDR1 KGHSH, CDR2 LQKENI. This chain's CDR3 is CASSPRGTSSYNEQFF. DNA of the CDR3: TGTGCCAGCTCACCGAGGGGTACGAGCTCCTACAATGAGCAGTTCTTC. Supplemented by reference TRBV18 and TRBJ2-1, the full variable domain reads NAGVMQNPRHLVRRRGQEARLRCSPMKGHSHVYWYRQLPEEGLKFMVYLQKENIIDESGMPKERFSAEFPKEGPSILRIQQVVRGDSAAYFCASSPRGTSSYNEQFFGPGTRLTVL.

The rearrangement links TRBV25-1 to TRBJ1-4; 7 bases map to TRBD1. The CDR3 contains 14 residues. After removal of 6 bases from V and 8 bases from J, the junction contained 9 bases not matched to a gene. Looked up from germline, CDR1 is MGHDK and CDR2 is SYGVNS. The CDR3 coding sequence is TGTGCCAGCAGCATCCGGGACAGTCGGGAAAAACTGTTTTTT. Its translation: CASSIRDSREKLFF.

The chain couples TRBV5-1 to TRBJ2-2; 8 bases line up with TRBD2. Losses at the gene ends were 9 bases for V and 0 bases for J; bases not matched to a gene: 10. In germline, CDR1 is SGHRS, CDR2 YFSETQ. The CDR3 contains 16 residues. The CDR3 protein is CATWAGGGANTGELFF. CDR3 nucleotide sequence: TGCGCCACGTGGGCCGGGGGGGGAGCGAACACCGGGGAGCTGTTTTTT.

V gene TRBV7-2 combines with J gene TRBJ2-5; D not resolved. The CDR3 is 12 amino acids. V was cut by 5 bases and J by 7 bases, with 11 bases left in between. Looked up from germline, CDR1 is SGHTA and CDR2 is FQGNSA. Here the CDR3 reads CASSPPGRTQYF. As DNA, the CDR3 is TGTGCCAGCAGCCCCCCCGGGCGGACCCAGTACTTC. Full variable domain (outside the CDR3, taken from reference TRBV7-2 and TRBJ2-5): GAGVSQSPSNKVTEKGKDVELRCDPISGHTALYWYRQSLGQGLEFLIYFQGNSAPDKSGLPSDRFSAERTGGSVSTLTIQRTQQEDSAVYLCASSPPGRTQYFGPGTRLLVL.

Here the CDR3 reads CASSRQGAPGANVLTF. The CDR3 DNA reads TGTGCCAGTAGTCGACAGGGGGCTCCTGGGGCCAACGTCCTGACTTTC. The J gene is TRBJ2-6, the V gene TRBV19, with 10 bases identical to TRBD1. CDR3 length equals 16 residues. Unmatched junction bases numbered 3, after V lost 5 bases and J lost 2 bases. Germline-derived CDR1 and CDR2 are LNHDA and SQIVND (reference sequence). The full variable domain, its missing parts supplied by reference TRBV19 and TRBJ2-6, is DGGITQSPKYLFRKEGQNVTLSCEQNLNHDAMYWYRQDPGQGLRLIYYSQIVNDFQKGDIAEGYSVSREKKESFPLTVTSAQKNPTAFYLCASSRQGAPGANVLTFGAGSRLTVL.

This clone was detected once. The V call is TRBV7-2, the J call TRBJ1-2; no definite D call. From germline, CDR1 is SGHTA and CDR2 FQGNSA. The CDR3 is made up of 17 amino acids. V was clipped by 2 bases and J by 0 bases, with 16 bases between them. CDR3 sequence reads: CASSLSPGGRANYGYTF. CDR3 DNA: TGTGCCAGCAGCTTATCCCCGGGCGGGAGGGCTAACTATGGCTACACCTTC.

The chain is built from TRBV5-1 and TRBJ1-3, with 7 positions matching TRBD1. The CDR3 extends over 15 amino acids. With 4 bases clipped from V and 3 bases from J, the junction kept 7 bases outside the gene matches. The germline CDR1 and CDR2 sequences are SGHRS and YFSETQ. CDR3 loop: CASSVGGADGNTIYF. In DNA form, the CDR3 reads TGCGCCAGCAGCGTAGGGGGCGCGGATGGAAACACCATATATTTT. Filled out from reference TRBV5-1 and TRBJ1-3, the complete variable domain reads KAGVTQTPRYLIKTRGQQVTLSCSPISGHRSVSWYQQTPGQGLQFLFEYFSETQRNKGNFPGRFSGRQFSNSRSEMNVSTLELGDSALYLCASSVGGADGNTIYFGEGSWLTVV.

This rearrangement joins TRBV5-4 to TRBJ2-7, with a tentative D call TRBD2 (7 bases). The CDR3 loop spans 14 amino acids. CDR1 is SGHNT and CDR2 is YYREEE in the germline V gene (reference sequence). V was pared by 4 bases and J by 7 bases, with 18 bases between. CDR3 sequence reads: CASSLLGGAREQYV. In DNA form, the CDR3 reads TGTGCCAGCAGCCTCCTTGGGGGGGCGAGGGAGCAGTACGTC.

The rearrangement links TRBV10-2 to TRBJ2-3; weak D call: TRBD1 (5 bases). V lost 8 bases to trimming and J lost 2 bases, with 11 bases between them. The CDR3 is 13 residues long. Germline V gives CDR1 WSHSY, CDR2 SAAADI. The CDR3 sequence: CASDREYTDTQYF. The CDR3 DNA reads as TGCGCCAGCGACAGAGAGTACACAGATACGCAGTATTTT.

The gene calls are TRBV30 and TRBJ2-3, with D unclear. CDR3 length equals 12 residues. The ends were cut back, 5 bases at V and 0 bases at J, with 6 bases in the middle. Germline CDR1 is GTSNPN and CDR2 is SVGIG (reference sequence). The CDR3 DNA reads TGTGCCTGGGACATGAGCACAGATACGCAGTATTTT. Translation gives CAWDMSTDTQYF.

The rearrangement links TRBV12-3 or TRBV12-4 to TRBJ2-2, with 9 positions matching TRBD1. This CDR3 has 12 amino acids. J lost 14 bases, V lost 7 bases, and 8 bases had no gene match. The CDR3 loop reads CASNSGTGLLFF. CDR3 DNA sequence: TGTGCCAGCAACAGCGGGACAGGGCTCCTGTTTTTT.